The source of this T cell receptor (beta chain) is a study of shared T cell receptors in the human thymus. CDR3 length equals 14 residues. Germline CDR1 is SGHVS and CDR2 is FQNEAQ. Deletions cut 5 bases from V and 5 bases from J, with 12 bases between. This clone was seen only a few times. The assay was immunoSEQ multiplex PCR, and TCRdb's table has in-frame clones only and misses some. The sample consists of under 700,000 clones, more than 75% of them appearing once. These data also formed part of another study, on human thymus T cells. That report notes: Healthy Finnish infants undergoing corrective surgery for congenital heart defects were the donors. Resections from corrective heart surgery supplied the thymus tissue. Related research examined unrelated individuals and reported that their thymic repertoires overlapped highly.

The source material was thymocytes. The sequence was collected from a boy under three years old with a congenital heart defect. J is TRBJ1-4 and V is TRBV7-8; D not certain. The CDR3 protein is CASSPESPNEKLFF. The CDR3 nucleotides are TGTGCCAGCAGCCCCGAGTCTCCCAATGAAAAACTGTTTTTT. The full variable domain, with the rest looked up from reference TRBV7-8 and TRBJ1-4, is GAGVSQSPRYKVAKRGQDVALRCDPISGHVSLFWYQQALGQGPEFLTYFQNEAQLDKSGLPSDRFFAERPEGSVSTLKIQRTQQEDSAVYLCASSPESPNEKLFFGSGTQLSVL.